Below are 12 T cell receptor beta chains sequenced from a single sample in a study of cytomegalovirus exposure and HLA in healthy donors. Primers: 60 Vbeta forward and 13 Jbeta reverse. Profiling relied on immunoSEQ multiplex PCR, and the TCRdb table lists in-frame clones only, not all of them. This sample carries some 100,000 clones, 75% to 80% of them seen once, and the ten largest clones take around 4.3%. Material: PBMCs. The receptors derive from a woman in her thirties or forties in good health and CMV-seropositive.

The chain uses TRBV7-2 and TRBJ1-5, with D possibly TRBD1 on 6 matching bases. The V end lost 4 bases, the J end lost 4 bases, and 8 bases lay between the germline ends. This CDR3 is 13 amino acids long. From germline, CDR1 is SGHTA and CDR2 FQGNSA. In DNA, the CDR3 is TGTGCCAGCAGCTCCGACAGGAATCAGCCCCAGCATTTT. This sequence encodes CASSSDRNQPQHF.

The chain has TRBV9 and TRBJ2-2; perhaps TRBD2 as D (5 bases). The CDR3 loop spans 13 amino acids. In germline, CDR1 is SGDLS, CDR2 YYNGEE. Deletions cut 7 bases from V and 3 bases from J, with 10 bases between. This CDR3 reads CASAEEDTGELFF. The CDR3 nucleotides read TGTGCCAGCGCCGAGGAGGACACCGGGGAGCTGTTTTTT.

This CDR3 is CASSYTRTGVYEQYF. DNA for the CDR3: TGTGCCAGCAGTTATACCAGGACAGGGGTCTACGAGCAGTACTTC. This chain connects TRBV6-5 to TRBJ2-7, with TRBD1 matching over 9 bases. Germline-derived CDR1 and CDR2 are MNHEY and SVGAGI. This CDR3 is 15 amino acids long. V shed 3 bases, J shed 3 bases, and the junction held 6 bases outside the gene matches.

V is TRBV5-1 and J is TRBJ2-5; 15 bases match TRBD2. CDR1 and CDR2 (germline): SGHRS, YFSETQ. This CDR3 has 18 amino acids. The J segment lost 1 base and the V segment lost 3 bases, leaving 7 bases of the junction unmatched. The CDR3 protein is CASSWGTSGRPTQETQYF. The CDR3 region has the DNA TGCGCCAGCAGCTGGGGGACTAGCGGGAGGCCGACCCAAGAGACCCAGTACTTC.

The chain links TRBV9 to TRBJ2-5; the D gene is possibly TRBD2 (5 bases). The germline gives CDR1 SGDLS, CDR2 YYNGEE. Deletions cut 4 bases from V and 5 bases from J, with 12 bases between. CDR3 length equals 13 residues. As DNA, the CDR3 is TGTGCCAGCAGCCCCAATACGGGGGAGACCCAGTACTTC. Encoded protein: CASSPNTGETQYF.

The genes are TRBV5-1 and TRBJ1-4; tentative D call: TRBD1 (5 bases). V was trimmed by 4 bases and J by 0 bases, leaving 10 bases between them. CDR1 and CDR2 from the germline V gene are SGHRS and YFSETQ. This CDR3 has 15 residues. CDR3 residues: CASSRGHSTNEKLFF. The CDR3 DNA sequence: TGCGCCAGCAGCCGTGGACATTCAACTAATGAAAAACTGTTTTTT.

Remarks on this clone: One junction end does not reproduce the germline sequence, and a read error may be involved. The chain recombines TRBV5-1 with TRBJ2-1; 11 nucleotides match TRBD2. The CDR3 totals 15 residues. In germline, CDR1 is SGHRS, CDR2 YFSETQ. The CDR3 nucleotides are TGCGCCAGCAGTTTGGGGGGACTAGCGGTTTATGAGCAGTTCTTC. Translated: CASSLGGLAVYEQFF.

V usage is TRBV19 and J usage is TRBJ2-5; 13 bases map to TRBD2. With the DNA end fitting TRBJ2-7 better, the J assignment may be wrong. The CDR3 loop spans 16 amino acids. Germline CDR1 and CDR2: LNHDA and SQIVND (reference sequence). The CDR3 coding sequence is TGTGCCAGTAGTTTGGGGGGACTAGCGGGATCCTACGAGCAGTACTTC. Translating it yields CASSLGGLAGSYEQYF.

The chain joins TRBV14 to TRBJ1-4; a weak D match, TRBD1 (6 bases). CDR1 and CDR2 (germline): SGHDN, FVKESK. This CDR3 has 15 residues. V was clipped by 3 bases and J by 5 bases, with 13 bases between them. The CDR3 bases are TGTGCCAGCAGCCAGGGGGCTTTATGGAATGAAAAACTGTTTTTT. Translated: CASSQGALWNEKLFF.

The V and J genes are TRBV9 and TRBJ1-1; D is unclear. This CDR3 is built from 13 residues. V shed 4 bases and J shed 6 bases, with 13 bases lying between them. Germline CDR1 and CDR2: SGDLS and YYNGEE. The DNA of the CDR3 is TGTGCCAGCAGCACCCGGGATCGGCCTGAAGCTTTCTTT. Translated: CASSTRDRPEAFF.

The rearrangement links TRBV7-6 to TRBJ2-3, with D possibly being TRBD2 (5 bases). The CDR3 contains 16 residues. In germline, CDR1 is SGHVS, CDR2 FNYEAQ. V shed 1 base and J shed 3 bases, with 14 bases lying between them. The CDR3 sequence: CASSLGGDYRTDTQYF. The CDR3 DNA reads as TGTGCCAGCAGCTTAGGTGGAGACTATAGAACAGATACGCAGTATTTT.

The chain links TRBV4-3 to TRBJ2-7; perhaps TRBD2 as D (5 bases). This CDR3 spans 15 amino acids. Deletions cut 3 bases from V and 2 bases from J, with 14 bases between. CDR1 and CDR2 from the germline V gene are LGHNA and YSLEER. The CDR3 sequence: CASSQETRNAYEQYF. CDR3 DNA sequence: TGCGCCAGCAGCCAGGAAACTAGAAACGCCTACGAGCAGTACTTC.